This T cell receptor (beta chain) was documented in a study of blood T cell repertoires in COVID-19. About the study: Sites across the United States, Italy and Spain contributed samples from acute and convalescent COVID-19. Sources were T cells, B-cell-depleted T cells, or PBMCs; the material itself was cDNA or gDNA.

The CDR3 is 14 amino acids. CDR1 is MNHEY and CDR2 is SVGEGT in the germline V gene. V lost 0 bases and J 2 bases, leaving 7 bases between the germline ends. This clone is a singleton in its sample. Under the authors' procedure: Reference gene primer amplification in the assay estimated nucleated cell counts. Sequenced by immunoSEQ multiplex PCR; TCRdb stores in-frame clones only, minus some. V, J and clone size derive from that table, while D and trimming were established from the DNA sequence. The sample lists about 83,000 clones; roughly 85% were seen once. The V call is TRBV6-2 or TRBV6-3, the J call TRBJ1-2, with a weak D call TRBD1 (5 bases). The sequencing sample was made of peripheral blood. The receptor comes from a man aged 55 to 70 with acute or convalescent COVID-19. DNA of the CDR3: TGTGCCAGCAGTTACTCGACAGTCAACTATGGCTACACCTTC. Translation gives CASSYSTVNYGYTF.